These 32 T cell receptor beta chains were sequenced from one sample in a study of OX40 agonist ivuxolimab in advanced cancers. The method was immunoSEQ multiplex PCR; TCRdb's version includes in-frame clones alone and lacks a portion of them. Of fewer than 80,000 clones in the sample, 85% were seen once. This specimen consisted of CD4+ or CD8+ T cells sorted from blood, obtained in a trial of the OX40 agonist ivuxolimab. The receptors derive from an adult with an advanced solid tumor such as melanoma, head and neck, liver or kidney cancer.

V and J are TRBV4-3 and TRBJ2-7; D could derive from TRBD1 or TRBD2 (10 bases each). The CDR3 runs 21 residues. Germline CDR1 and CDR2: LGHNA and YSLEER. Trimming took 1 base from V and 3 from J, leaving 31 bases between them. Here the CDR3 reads CASSQGWAGQGLTSGNYEQYF. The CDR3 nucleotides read TGCGCCAGCAGCCAAGGGTGGGCGGGACAGGGGTTAACTAGCGGGAACTACGAGCAGTACTTC.

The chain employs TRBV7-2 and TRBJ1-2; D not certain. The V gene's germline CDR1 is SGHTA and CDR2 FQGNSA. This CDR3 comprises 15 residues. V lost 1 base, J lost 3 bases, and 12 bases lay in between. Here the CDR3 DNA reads TGTGCCAGCAGCTTAGACGCCCACCTTTACTATGGCTACACCTTC. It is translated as CASSLDAHLYYGYTF. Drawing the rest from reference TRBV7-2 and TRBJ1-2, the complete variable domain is GAGVSQSPSNKVTEKGKDVELRCDPISGHTALYWYRQSLGQGLEFLIYFQGNSAPDKSGLPSDRFSAERTGGSVSTLTIQRTQQEDSAVYLCASSLDAHLYYGYTFGSGTRLTVV.

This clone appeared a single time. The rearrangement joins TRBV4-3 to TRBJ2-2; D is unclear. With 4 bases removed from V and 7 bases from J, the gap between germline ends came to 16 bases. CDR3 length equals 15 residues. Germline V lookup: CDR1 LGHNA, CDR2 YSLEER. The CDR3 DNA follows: TGCGCCAGCAGCCCGCGGACGGGCCCGCACGGGGAGCTGTTTTTT. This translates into CASSPRTGPHGELFF.

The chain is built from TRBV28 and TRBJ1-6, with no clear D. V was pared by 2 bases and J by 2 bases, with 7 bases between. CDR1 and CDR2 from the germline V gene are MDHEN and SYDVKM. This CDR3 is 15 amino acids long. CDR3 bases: TGTGCCAGCAGTTTAGTGGTAGCCTATAATTCACCCCTCCACTTT. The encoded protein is CASSLVVAYNSPLHF.

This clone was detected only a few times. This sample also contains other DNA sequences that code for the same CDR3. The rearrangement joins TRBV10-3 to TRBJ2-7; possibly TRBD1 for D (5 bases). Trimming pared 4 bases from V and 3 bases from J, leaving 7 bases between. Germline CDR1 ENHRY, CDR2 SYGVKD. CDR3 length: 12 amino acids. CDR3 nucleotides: TGTGCCATCAGTGGGACAAACTACGAGCAGTACTTC. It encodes CAISGTNYEQYF.

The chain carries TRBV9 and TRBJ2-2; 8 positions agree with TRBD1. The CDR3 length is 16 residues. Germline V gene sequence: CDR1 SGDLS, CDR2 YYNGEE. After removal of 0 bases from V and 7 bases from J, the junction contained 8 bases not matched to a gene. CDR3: CASSVGRGRQGGELFF. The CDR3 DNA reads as TGTGCCAGCAGCGTAGGCAGGGGGCGGCAAGGCGGGGAGCTGTTTTTT.

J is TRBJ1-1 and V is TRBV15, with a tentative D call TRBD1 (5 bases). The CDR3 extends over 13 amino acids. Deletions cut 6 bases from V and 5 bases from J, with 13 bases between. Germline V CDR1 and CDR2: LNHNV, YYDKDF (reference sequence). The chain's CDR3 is CATSPGGKTEAFF. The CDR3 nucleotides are TGTGCCACCAGTCCCGGGGGTAAAACTGAAGCTTTCTTT.

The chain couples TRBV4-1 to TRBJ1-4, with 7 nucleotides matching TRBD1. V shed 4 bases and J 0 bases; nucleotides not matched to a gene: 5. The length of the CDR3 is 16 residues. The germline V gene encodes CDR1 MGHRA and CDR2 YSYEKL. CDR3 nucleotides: TGCGCCAGCAGCCTAGGGACAGTCGCAACTAATGAAAAACTGTTTTTT. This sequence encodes CASSLGTVATNEKLFF.

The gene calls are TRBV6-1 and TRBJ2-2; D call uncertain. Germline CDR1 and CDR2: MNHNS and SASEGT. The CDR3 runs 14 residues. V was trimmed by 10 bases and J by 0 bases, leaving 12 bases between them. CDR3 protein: CATTLYTNTGELFF. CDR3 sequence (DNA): TGTGCCACCACTCTCTACACGAACACCGGGGAGCTGTTTTTT.

CDR3 DNA: TGTGCCAGCTCACCATTGGACACAGATACGCAGTATTTT. Translated: CASSPLDTDTQYF. The genes are TRBV18 and TRBJ2-3; no clear D. Trimming shortened V by 2 bases and J by 2 bases, and 5 bases separated the two germline ends. Germline loops: CDR1 KGHSH, CDR2 LQKENI. This CDR3 comprises 13 residues.

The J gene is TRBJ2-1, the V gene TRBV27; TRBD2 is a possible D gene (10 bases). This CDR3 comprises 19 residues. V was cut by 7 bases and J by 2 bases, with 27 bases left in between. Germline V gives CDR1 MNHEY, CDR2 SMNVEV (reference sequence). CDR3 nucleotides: TGTGCCAGCATCAACAGGGGGCCCCGGGGACTAGCGCCCTACAATGAGCAGTTCTTC. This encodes CASINRGPRGLAPYNEQFF.

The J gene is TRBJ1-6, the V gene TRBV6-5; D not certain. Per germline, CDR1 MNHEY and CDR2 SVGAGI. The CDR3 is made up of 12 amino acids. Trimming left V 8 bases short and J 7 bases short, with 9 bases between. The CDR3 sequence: CASRTGNSPLHF. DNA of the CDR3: TGTGCCAGCCGTACTGGGAATTCACCCCTCCACTTT.

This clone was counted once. The CDR3 sequence: CASSGRGSSYNEQFF. CDR3 DNA sequence: TGTGCCAGCAGTGGTCGGGGGAGCTCCTACAATGAGCAGTTCTTC. V gene TRBV25-1 combines with J gene TRBJ2-1; D is perhaps TRBD2 (6 bases). Trimming stripped 4 bases from V and 0 bases from J, with 10 bases between. Germline loops: CDR1 MGHDK, CDR2 SYGVNS. There are 15 residues in the CDR3.

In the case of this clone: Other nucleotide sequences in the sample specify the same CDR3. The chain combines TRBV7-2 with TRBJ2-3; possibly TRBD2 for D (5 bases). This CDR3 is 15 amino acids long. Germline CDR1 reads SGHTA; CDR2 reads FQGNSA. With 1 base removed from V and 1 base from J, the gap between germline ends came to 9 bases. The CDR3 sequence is CASSLGRGGTDTQYF. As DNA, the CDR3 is TGTGCCAGCAGCTTAGGCCGGGGAGGCACAGATACGCAGTATTTT. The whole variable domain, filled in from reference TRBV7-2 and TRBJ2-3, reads GAGVSQSPSNKVTEKGKDVELRCDPISGHTALYWYRQSLGQGLEFLIYFQGNSAPDKSGLPSDRFSAERTGGSVSTLTIQRTQQEDSAVYLCASSLGRGGTDTQYFGPGTRLTVL.

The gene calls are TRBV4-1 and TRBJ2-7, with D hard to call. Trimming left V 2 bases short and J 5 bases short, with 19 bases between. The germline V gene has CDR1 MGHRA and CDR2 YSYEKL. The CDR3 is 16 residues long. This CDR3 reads CASSQRPQLGYHEQYF. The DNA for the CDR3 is TGCGCCAGCAGCCAACGACCTCAATTAGGGTATCACGAGCAGTACTTC.

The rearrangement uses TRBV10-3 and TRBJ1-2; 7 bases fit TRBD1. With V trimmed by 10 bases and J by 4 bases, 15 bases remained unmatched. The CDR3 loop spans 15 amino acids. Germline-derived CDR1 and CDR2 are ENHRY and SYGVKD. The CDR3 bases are TGTGCCAACGGCGAGAGACAGGGAATTCTCTATGGCTACACCTTC. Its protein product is CANGERQGILYGYTF.

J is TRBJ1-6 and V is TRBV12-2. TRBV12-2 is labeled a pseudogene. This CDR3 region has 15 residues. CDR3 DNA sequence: TGTGCAAGTCCTGCCCTCGGAGGGGATAATTCACCCCTCCACTTT. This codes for CASPALGGDNSPLHF.

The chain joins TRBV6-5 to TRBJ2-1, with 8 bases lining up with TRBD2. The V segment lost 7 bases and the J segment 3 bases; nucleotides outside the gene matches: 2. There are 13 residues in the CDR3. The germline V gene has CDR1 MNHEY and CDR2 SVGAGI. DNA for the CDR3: TGTGCCAGCAAGGCGGGGGGCTACAATGAGCAGTTCTTC. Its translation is CASKAGGYNEQFF.

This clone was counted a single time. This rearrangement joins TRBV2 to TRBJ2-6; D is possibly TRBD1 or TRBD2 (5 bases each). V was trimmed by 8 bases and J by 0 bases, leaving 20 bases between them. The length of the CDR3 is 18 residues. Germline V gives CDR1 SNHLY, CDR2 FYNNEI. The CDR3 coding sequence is TGTGCCAGCGGATCTAATCGGGACGGACACTCTGGGGCCAACGTCCTGACTTTC. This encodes CASGSNRDGHSGANVLTF.

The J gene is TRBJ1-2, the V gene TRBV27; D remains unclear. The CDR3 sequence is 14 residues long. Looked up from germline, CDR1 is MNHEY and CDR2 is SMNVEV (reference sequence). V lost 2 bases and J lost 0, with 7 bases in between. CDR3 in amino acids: CASSLRRTNYGYTF. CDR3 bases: TGTGCCAGCAGTTTAAGGAGGACTAACTATGGCTACACCTTC.

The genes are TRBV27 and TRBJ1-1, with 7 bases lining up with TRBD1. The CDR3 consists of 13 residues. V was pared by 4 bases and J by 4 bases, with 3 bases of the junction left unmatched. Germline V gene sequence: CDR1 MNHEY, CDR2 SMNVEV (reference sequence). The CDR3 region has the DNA TGTGCCAGCAGTTATAGGGACAGCACTGAAGCTTTCTTT. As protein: CASSYRDSTEAFF.

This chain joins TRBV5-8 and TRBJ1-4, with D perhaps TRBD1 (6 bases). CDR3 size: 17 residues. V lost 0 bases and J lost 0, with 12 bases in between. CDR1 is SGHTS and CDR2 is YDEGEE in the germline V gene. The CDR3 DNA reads TGTGCCAGCAGCTTGGGGGGGCCTAAAGCAACTAATGAAAAACTGTTTTTT. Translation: CASSLGGPKATNEKLFF.

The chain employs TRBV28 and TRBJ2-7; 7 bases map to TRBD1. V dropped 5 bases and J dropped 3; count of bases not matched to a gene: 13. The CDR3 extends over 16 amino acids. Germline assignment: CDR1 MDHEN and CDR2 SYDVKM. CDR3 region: CASSPFTGDPIYEQYF. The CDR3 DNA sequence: TGTGCCAGCAGTCCGTTCACAGGGGACCCCATCTACGAGCAGTACTTC.

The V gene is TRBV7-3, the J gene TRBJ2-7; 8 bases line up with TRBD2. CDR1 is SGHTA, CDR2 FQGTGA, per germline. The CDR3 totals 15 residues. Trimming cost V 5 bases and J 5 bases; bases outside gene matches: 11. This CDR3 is CASSRQRGPFDEQYF. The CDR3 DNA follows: TGTGCCAGCAGCCGCCAGCGGGGGCCTTTCGACGAGCAGTACTTC.

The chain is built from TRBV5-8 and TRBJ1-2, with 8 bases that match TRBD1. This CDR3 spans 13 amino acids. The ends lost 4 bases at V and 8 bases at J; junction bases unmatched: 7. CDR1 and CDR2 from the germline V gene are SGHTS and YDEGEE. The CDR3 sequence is CASSMTGEGGYTF. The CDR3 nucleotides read TGTGCCAGCAGCATGACAGGGGAGGGAGGCTACACCTTC.

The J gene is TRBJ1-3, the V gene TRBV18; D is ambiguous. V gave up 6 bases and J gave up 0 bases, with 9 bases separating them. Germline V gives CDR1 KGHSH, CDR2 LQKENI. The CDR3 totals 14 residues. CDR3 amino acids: CASSPDGSGNTIYF. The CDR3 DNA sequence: TGTGCCAGCTCTCCGGACGGCTCTGGAAACACCATATATTTT.

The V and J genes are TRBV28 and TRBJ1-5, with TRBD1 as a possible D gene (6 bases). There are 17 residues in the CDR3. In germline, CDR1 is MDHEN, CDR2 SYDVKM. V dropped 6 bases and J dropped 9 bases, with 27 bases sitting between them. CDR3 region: CASRPSGGQGMEGPQHF. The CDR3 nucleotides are TGTGCCAGCAGGCCCTCGGGGGGGCAGGGCATGGAGGGGCCCCAGCATTTT.

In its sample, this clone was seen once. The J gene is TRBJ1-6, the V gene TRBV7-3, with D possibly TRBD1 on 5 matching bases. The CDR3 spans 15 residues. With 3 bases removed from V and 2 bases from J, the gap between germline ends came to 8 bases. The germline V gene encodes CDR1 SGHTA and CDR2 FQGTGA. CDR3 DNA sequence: TGTGCCAGCAGCTTGGCGGGGGCCTATAATTCACCCCTCCACTTT. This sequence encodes CASSLAGAYNSPLHF.

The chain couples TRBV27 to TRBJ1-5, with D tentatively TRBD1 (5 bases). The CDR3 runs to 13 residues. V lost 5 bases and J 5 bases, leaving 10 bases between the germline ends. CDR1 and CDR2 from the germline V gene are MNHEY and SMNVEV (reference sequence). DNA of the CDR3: TGTGCCAGCAGTGGGGACTGGGATCAGCCCCAGCATTTT. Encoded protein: CASSGDWDQPQHF.

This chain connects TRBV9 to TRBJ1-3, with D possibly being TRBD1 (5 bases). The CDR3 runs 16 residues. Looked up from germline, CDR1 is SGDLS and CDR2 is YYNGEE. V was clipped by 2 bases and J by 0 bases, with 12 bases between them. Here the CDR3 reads CASSVDSPLSGNTIYF. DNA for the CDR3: TGTGCCAGCAGCGTTGACAGTCCCCTCTCTGGAAACACCATATATTTT.

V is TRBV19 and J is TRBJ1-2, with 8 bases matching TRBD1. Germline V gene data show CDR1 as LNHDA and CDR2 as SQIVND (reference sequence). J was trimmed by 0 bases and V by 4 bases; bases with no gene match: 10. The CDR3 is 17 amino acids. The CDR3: CASSTAGGGTSNYGYTF. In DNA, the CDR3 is TGTGCCAGTAGTACCGCAGGGGGCGGAACGTCTAACTATGGCTACACCTTC.

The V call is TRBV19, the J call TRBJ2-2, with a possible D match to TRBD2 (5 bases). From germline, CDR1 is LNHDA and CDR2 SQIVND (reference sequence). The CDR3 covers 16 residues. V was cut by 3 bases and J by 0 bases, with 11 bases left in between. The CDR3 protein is CASSMGPGSNTGELFF. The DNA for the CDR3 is TGTGCCAGTAGTATGGGCCCGGGGTCGAACACCGGGGAGCTGTTTTTT. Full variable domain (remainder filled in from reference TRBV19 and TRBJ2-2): DGGITQSPKYLFRKEGQNVTLSCEQNLNHDAMYWYRQDPGQGLRLIYYSQIVNDFQKGDIAEGYSVSREKKESFPLTVTSAQKNPTAFYLCASSMGPGSNTGELFFGEGSRLTVL.